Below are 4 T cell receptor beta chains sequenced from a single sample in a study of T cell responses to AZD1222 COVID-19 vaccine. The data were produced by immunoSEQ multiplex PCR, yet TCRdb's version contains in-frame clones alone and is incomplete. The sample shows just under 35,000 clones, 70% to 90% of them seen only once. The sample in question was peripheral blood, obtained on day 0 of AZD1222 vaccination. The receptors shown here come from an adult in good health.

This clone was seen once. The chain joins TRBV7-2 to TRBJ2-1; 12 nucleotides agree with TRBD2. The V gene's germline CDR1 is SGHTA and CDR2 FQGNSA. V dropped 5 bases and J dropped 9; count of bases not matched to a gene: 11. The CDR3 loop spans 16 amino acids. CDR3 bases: TGTGCCAGCAGCCCGGCTAGCGGGAGGGCCATAGGTGAGCAGTTCTTC. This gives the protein CASSPASGRAIGEQFF. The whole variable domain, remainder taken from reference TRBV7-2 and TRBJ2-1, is GAGVSQSPSNKVTEKGKDVELRCDPISGHTALYWYRQSLGQGLEFLIYFQGNSAPDKSGLPSDRFSAERTGGSVSTLTIQRTQQEDSAVYLCASSPASGRAIGEQFFGPGTRLTVL.

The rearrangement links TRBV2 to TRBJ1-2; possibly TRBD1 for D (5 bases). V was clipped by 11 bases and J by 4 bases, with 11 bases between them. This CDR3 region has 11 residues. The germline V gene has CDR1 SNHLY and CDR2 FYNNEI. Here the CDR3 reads CAGGESYGYTF. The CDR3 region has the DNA TGTGCCGGGGGGGAGAGCTATGGCTACACCTTC.

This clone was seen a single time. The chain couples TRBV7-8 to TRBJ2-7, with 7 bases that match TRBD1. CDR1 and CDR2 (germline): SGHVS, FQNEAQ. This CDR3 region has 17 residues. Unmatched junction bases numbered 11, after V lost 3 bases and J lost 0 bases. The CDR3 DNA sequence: TGTGCCAGCAGCTTGGTATCGGGCAGGGGGAGCTCCTACGAGCAGTACTTC. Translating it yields CASSLVSGRGSSYEQYF.

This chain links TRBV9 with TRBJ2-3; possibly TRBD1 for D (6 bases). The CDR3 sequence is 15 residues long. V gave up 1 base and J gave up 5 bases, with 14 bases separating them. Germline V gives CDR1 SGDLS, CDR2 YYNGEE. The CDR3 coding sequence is TGTGCCAGCAGCGTACAGGGGTCGGGGCAAGATACGCAGTATTTT. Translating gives CASSVQGSGQDTQYF.